This T cell receptor (beta chain) is drawn from a study of blood T cell repertoires in COVID-19 (dated by TCRdb to the early 2020s). For context, the study as a whole: Samples covering the acute and convalescent phases of COVID-19 were provided by collaborators in the United States, Italy and Spain. Where available, HLA class I and class II types were obtained from metadata supplied by the sample provider rather than from assay-based typing. Subjects who had been exposed to COVID-19, were actively infected with it, or had recovered from it provided the deeply sampled blood TCRbeta repertoires that made up the dataset. The repertoires were made available in a free public database intended to serve as a resource for research on the immune response to SARS-CoV-2. The material from the prospective study consisted of cDNA or gDNA derived from T cells, B-cell-depleted T cells, or PBMCs. The sample metadata nearly always contained a de-identified subject ID, COVID-19 status, age in years and sex. The samples were drawn from the first 160 participants of the ongoing ImmuneRACE study and from 1,254 subjects provided by 6 global collaborators.

The immunoSEQ Assay, a bias-controlled multiplex PCR, was used to amplify TCRbeta CDR3 regions from genomic DNA. The authors' analysis ran thus. Nucleated cell counts per sample were estimated from amplification of reference gene primers within the assay. To quantify the absolute abundance of each unique TCRbeta CDR3 rearrangement, sequence reads were collapsed and filtered. For each sample, productive Simpson clonality was calculated as the square root of Simpson's diversity index across productive rearrangements. Here the immuneACCESS table is served through TCRdb, limited to in-frame sequences with V and J called. Missing clones are a known gap in these copies; in checked studies unresolved V genes cover under half, and the rest lacks a known reason. The V and J calls and the clone size are those of that table, but D and trimming were determined from the DNA. The sample table shows over 250,000 clones, and around 82% are seen once. Over 9% of the sample belongs to the ten largest clones.

Note on this clone: What antigen it recognizes has not been identified. Base quality data are lacking; no much larger clone is found one base away.

The germline V gene sets CDR1 to LGHNA and CDR2 to YSLEER. The CDR3 covers 17 residues, taking in both the cysteine and the phenylalanine. The read is trimmed to its CDR3 DNA, 51 bases read in frame from base 1. The junction shows trimming of 0 bases on V and 5 bases on J, and the gene matches do not reach 13 bases of it. A second Seattle source provided samples from volunteer blood donors who had recovered from COVID-19. Collaborating institutions collected whole blood in K2EDTA tubes following their own protocols. For TCRbeta analysis, collaborators shipped samples in one of three forms: frozen whole blood, isolated PBMCs, or DNA extracted from either of those sample types. The study at large found these results: The quantity of clinical and demographic metadata differed by source and by participant and was supplied without curation.

Sequenced sample: peripheral blood. The sequence derives from a woman aged 45-60 years who had recovered from COVID-19. This receptor chain uses TRBV4-3 and TRBJ2-7, with 7 bases aligning to TRBD2. Here is the DNA: TGCGCCAGCAGCCAAGAAGCCTCGGCCAGCGGGAAGGACGAGCAGTACTTC. Translated, it gives CASSQEASASGKDEQYF.